The sequence of this TCR beta chain was determined in a study of T cell responses to AZD1222 COVID-19 vaccine. The V gene lost 2 bases and the J gene lost 6 bases, with 15 bases spanning the gap. Germline assignment: CDR1 MNHEY and CDR2 SMNVEV (reference sequence). The CDR3 is 15 residues long. On this clone itself: Antigen specificity is unknown.

Notes on the study in general: Repertoire samples came only from after the peak T cell response. Only a handful of people who got AZD1222 tested seropositive at baseline. A mostly white British donor set with more females was recruited, and clonal diversity was possibly underestimated.

Sequenced by immunoSEQ multiplex PCR; TCRdb stores in-frame clones only, minus some. The sample lists approximately 130,000 clones, about 86% seen once, with less than 3.5% in the top ten. The sequencing here drew on peripheral blood, taken 28 days after the second AZD1222 dose. The chain joins TRBV27 to TRBJ2-3; TRBD2 is a possible D gene (7 bases). This TCR was recovered from an adult who received the AZD1222 COVID-19 vaccine. The CDR3 protein is CASSLRGGGLDTQYF. CDR3 DNA sequence: TGTGCCAGCAGTTTAAGAGGGGGGGGATTGGATACGCAGTATTTT.